What follows are 10 T cell receptor beta chains derived from one specimen sequenced in a study of T-cell reconstitution after alpha-beta-depleted transplantation in children. During its preparation, the TCRbeta library received unique molecular identifiers. TCRdb re-called the PCR reads through MiXCR, storing one row per CDR3 protein. The table records roughly 500,000 distinct CDR3 sequences, about 33% of them present only once. This material consisted of PBMCs from the stem cell graft donor, taken from the stem cell graft. The receptors stem from a human donor who donated a stem cell graft to a child with aplastic anemia.

V gene TRBV15 combines with J gene TRBJ1-5; TRBD1 agrees at 9 bases. The junction had 5 bases not matched to a gene; V was cut back by 4 bases and J by 7 bases. The germline V gene encodes CDR1 LNHNV and CDR2 YYDKDF (reference sequence). The CDR3 covers 14 residues. CDR3 bases: TGTGCCACCAGCACTAAGGACAGGGGCCAGCCCCAGCATTTT. Translated: CATSTKDRGQPQHF. The full variable domain, with the rest looked up from reference TRBV15 and TRBJ1-5, is DAMVIQNPRYQVTQFGKPVTLSCSQTLNHNVMYWYQQKSSQAPKLLFHYYDKDFNNEADTPDNFQSRRPNTSFCFLDIRSPGLGDTAMYLCATSTKDRGQPQHFGDGTRLSIL.

V usage is TRBV27 and J usage is TRBJ2-1; TRBD1 might be the D (5 bases). Germline CDR1 and CDR2: MNHEY and SMNVEV (reference sequence). The CDR3 consists of 15 residues. Trimming removed 6 bases from V and 6 bases from J, with 18 bases in between. The CDR3 protein is CASSRKIDSINEQFF. DNA for the CDR3: TGTGCCAGCAGCCGAAAGATCGACAGTATCAATGAGCAGTTCTTC.

The chain uses TRBV7-2 and TRBJ1-1; D possibly corresponds to TRBD1 (5 bases). Looked up from germline, CDR1 is SGHTA and CDR2 is FQGNSA. The CDR3 has 18 amino acids. V lost 1 base to trimming and J lost 0 bases, with 18 bases between them. The CDR3 coding sequence is TGTGCCAGCAGCTTAGTGCGGGGGGGGTCCATTATGAACACTGAAGCTTTCTTT. Translated: CASSLVRGGSIMNTEAFF.

This chain links TRBV12-3 or TRBV12-4 with TRBJ2-1, with TRBD2 matching 7 bases. V lost 2 bases and J lost 9; bases outside the gene matches: 7. The CDR3 spans 14 residues. The CDR3 nucleotides are TGTGCCAGCAGTTTAAGGGCGGGAGCTCGTGAGCAGTTCTTC. Amino acid sequence: CASSLRAGAREQFF.

The chain employs TRBV19 and TRBJ2-5; 9 nucleotides agree with TRBD2. Germline CDR1 LNHDA, CDR2 SQIVND (reference sequence). Unmatched junction bases numbered 7, after V lost 3 bases and J lost 5 bases. CDR3 length: 15 amino acids. The CDR3 sequence: CASSMGAGGLETQYF. CDR3 DNA: TGTGCCAGTAGTATGGGGGCGGGAGGGCTGGAGACCCAGTACTTC.

A few counts support this clonotype. V is TRBV4-2 and J is TRBJ2-2; D may be TRBD2 (7 bases). V was trimmed by 4 bases and J by 4 bases, leaving 13 bases between them. Germline CDR1 is LGHNA and CDR2 is YNFKEQ. The CDR3 totals 15 residues. The CDR3 nucleotides read TGTGCCAGCAGCCTCGGCGGGGGCCCCACCGGGGAGCTGTTTTTT. Protein sequence: CASSLGGGPTGELFF.

Only a few counts were recorded for this clonotype. The rearrangement uses TRBV6-1 and TRBJ1-3, with a weak D call TRBD1 (5 bases). Trimming took 6 bases from V and 0 from J, leaving 15 bases between them. CDR3 length: 16 amino acids. From germline, CDR1 is MNHNS and CDR2 SASEGT. The CDR3 here is CASRPRGVSSGNTIYF. The CDR3, as DNA: TGTGCCAGCAGACCGAGAGGGGTGAGCTCTGGAAACACCATATATTTT.

This sequence joins TRBV30 and TRBJ2-5; 7 bases agree with TRBD1. V trimming: 7 bases; J trimming: 1 base; junction bases outside the gene matches: 6. This CDR3 has 13 amino acids. Germline V lookup: CDR1 GTSNPN, CDR2 SVGIG (reference sequence). CDR3 region: CAYRRDSQETQYF. The DNA of the CDR3 is TGTGCCTACCGTCGGGACAGCCAAGAGACCCAGTACTTC.

This clonotype came up a few times. CDR3 region: CASSARDRVTGELFF. The CDR3 DNA reads as TGTGCCAGCAGCGCCCGGGACAGGGTGACCGGGGAGCTGTTTTTT. This sequence joins TRBV7-2 and TRBJ2-2; 9 bases match TRBD1. This CDR3 has 15 amino acids. Trimming cost V 5 bases and J 5 bases; bases outside gene matches: 6. Germline V CDR1 and CDR2: SGHTA, FQGNSA.

This clonotype was seen more than once but under ten times. CDR3 loop: CSARKAGDYGYTF. As DNA, the CDR3 is TGCAGTGCTAGAAAGGCAGGGGACTATGGCTACACCTTC. V gene TRBV20-1 combines with J gene TRBJ1-2; weak D call: TRBD1 (6 bases). The CDR3 loop spans 13 amino acids. Trimming cost V 2 bases and J 3 bases, with 10 bases left between them. Germline V gene lookup returns CDR1 DFQATT and CDR2 SNEGSKA (reference sequence).